Described below is a single T cell receptor (beta chain) sequence and its context. Trimming at V came to 4 bases and at J to 6 bases, leaving 3 bases not matched to a gene. The CDR3 consists of 12 residues. Looked up from germline, CDR1 is DFQATT and CDR2 is SNEGSKA (reference sequence). The data derive from a study of T cells in Graves' hyperthyroidism and ophthalmopathy. The investigators amplified TCR beta CDR3 regions from RNA transcripts. First-round RT-PCR with HTBI primers amplified the TCR CDR3 region. In TCRdb, the multiplex PCR reads were re-called with MiXCR into one record per CDR3 protein. The table shows under 800,000 distinct CDR3 sequences, with approximately 14% occurring only once.

The sequence came from a woman aged 18-35 years with Graves' hyperthyroidism. The V call is TRBV20-1, the J call TRBJ2-7, with 10 positions matching TRBD2. Sequencing was carried out using blood. Written as DNA, the CDR3 is TGCAGTGCTACTAGCGGGAGCAGCGAGCAGTACTTC. It encodes CSATSGSSEQYF.